This T cell receptor (beta chain) originates from a study of blood T cell repertoires in COVID-19. Under the authors' procedure: Reference gene primer amplification yielded estimated nucleated cell counts. TCRdb keeps only in-frame clones here, not all; method: immunoSEQ multiplex PCR. That table is the source of V, J and clone size, and D and trimming were worked out from the DNA. The profile covers around 200,000 clones, with approximately 81% appearing a single time and about 17% taken by the ten largest. Participants, roughly 18 to 90 years old, spanned some 23 US areas. Which cohort a participant joined came from the clinical history participants gave. Recovered status applied to Cohort 3 donors who had two consecutive negative PCRs. It also applied to those with clearance or with symptom resolution. This CDR3 is 14 amino acids long. The germline CDR1 and CDR2 sequences are SGHVS and FQNEAQ. Losses at the gene ends were 2 bases for V and 5 bases for J; bases not matched to a gene: 5.

This receptor was identified in a man in his forties who had recovered from COVID-19. The source material was PBMCs or T cells enriched from blood (not recorded which). The genes are TRBV7-8 and TRBJ2-5; 7 bases are shared with TRBD1. CDR3 nucleotide sequence: TGTGCCAGCAGCTTAAGACAGGGAATGGAGACCCAGTACTTC. Its translation is CASSLRQGMETQYF. Full variable domain (rest looked up from reference TRBV7-8 and TRBJ2-5): GAGVSQSPRYKVAKRGQDVALRCDPISGHVSLFWYQQALGQGPEFLTYFQNEAQLDKSGLPSDRFFAERPEGSVSTLKIQRTQQEDSAVYLCASSLRQGMETQYFGPGTRLLVL.